One and the same sample provided the 21 T cell receptor beta chains below, sequenced in a study of CD8 T cells in Susac syndrome. Reverse transcription of roughly 0.5 to 1 ug RNA was carried out with random hexamers. TCRdb fed the immunoSEQ multiplex PCR reads into MiXCR, producing one record per CDR3 protein. The sample records some 170,000 distinct CDR3 sequences, approximately 94% being singletons. Sequencing input: CD4+ T cells from PBMCs. The receptors originated from a human donor with multiple sclerosis.

This chain connects TRBV27 to TRBJ2-1; D ambiguous. CDR1 MNHEY and CDR2 SMNVEV come from the germline V gene (reference sequence). V was cut by 8 bases and J by 5 bases, with 13 bases left in between. The CDR3 has 13 amino acids. The DNA of the CDR3 is TGTGCCAGCTCCCTTTGGATGGACAATGAGCAGTTCTTC. Protein product: CASSLWMDNEQFF.

This chain connects TRBV27 to TRBJ2-5, with 7 nucleotides matching TRBD2. The J segment lost 2 bases and the V segment lost 3 bases, leaving 3 bases of the junction unmatched. This CDR3 contains 14 residues. The germline V gene has CDR1 MNHEY and CDR2 SMNVEV (reference sequence). The chain's CDR3 is CASSLGGVQETQYF. The CDR3 coding sequence is TGTGCCAGCAGTTTGGGAGGGGTACAAGAGACCCAGTACTTC.

The rearrangement links TRBV27 to TRBJ2-5; perhaps TRBD1 as D (6 bases). Per germline, CDR1 MNHEY and CDR2 SMNVEV (reference sequence). The CDR3 runs 13 residues. V was clipped by 6 bases and J by 5 bases, with 13 bases between them. This chain's CDR3 is CASSRQDSETQYF. The CDR3 DNA sequence: TGTGCCAGCAGCCGACAGGATTCGGAGACCCAGTACTTC.

The rearrangement links TRBV12-3 or TRBV12-4 to TRBJ1-5; D ambiguous. V was shortened by 3 bases and J by 0 bases, with 6 bases between the two germline ends. The CDR3 extends over 14 amino acids. The CDR3 nucleotides read TGTGCCAGCAGTTTCAGTATTAGCAATCAGCCCCAGCATTTT. This sequence encodes CASSFSISNQPQHF.

This CDR3 reads CASSLESPENTGELFF. The DNA of the CDR3 is TGTGCCAGCAGTTTAGAATCCCCAGAGAACACCGGGGAGCTGTTTTTT. The V call is TRBV27, the J call TRBJ2-2; D unclear. The V gene lost 2 bases and the J gene lost 1 base, with 11 bases spanning the gap. The V gene's germline CDR1 is MNHEY and CDR2 SMNVEV (reference sequence). This CDR3 spans 16 amino acids.

The V and J genes are TRBV7-2 and TRBJ2-5, with D perhaps TRBD2 (6 bases). The germline V gene encodes CDR1 SGHTA and CDR2 FQGNSA. The CDR3 consists of 15 residues. Trimming removed 0 bases at V and 3 bases at J, with 11 bases between. CDR3 sequence reads: CASSLATGAEETQYF. CDR3 nucleotides: TGTGCCAGCAGCTTAGCAACGGGAGCGGAAGAGACCCAGTACTTC.

The CDR3 protein is CASSLGDVVRDGYTF. The DNA of the CDR3 is TGCGCCAGCAGCTTGGGGGACGTGGTGCGGGATGGCTACACCTTC. The chain links TRBV5-1 to TRBJ1-2, with D tentatively TRBD1 (5 bases). The CDR3 extends over 15 amino acids. Trimming removed 0 bases from V and 6 bases from J, with 15 bases in between. CDR1 and CDR2 (germline): SGHRS, YFSETQ.

The chain is built from TRBV2 and TRBJ2-7, with 8 bases matching TRBD2. V lost 6 bases to trimming and J lost 6 bases; unmatched junction nucleotides: 7. Germline V gene lookup returns CDR1 SNHLY and CDR2 FYNNEI. This CDR3 comprises 13 residues. CDR3 coding DNA: TGTGCCAGCAGCCGAGCGGGAGCGAGCGAGCAGTACTTC. Protein sequence: CASSRAGASEQYF.

V usage is TRBV25-1 and J usage is TRBJ1-4; 7 nucleotides align to TRBD1. The CDR3 consists of 18 residues. The germline V gene encodes CDR1 MGHDK and CDR2 SYGVNS. With V trimmed by 3 bases and J by 0 bases, 10 bases remained unmatched. Written as DNA, the CDR3 is TGTGCCAGCAGTGAGGACATCCGACAGGGAACAACTAATGAAAAACTGTTTTTT. Its translation: CASSEDIRQGTTNEKLFF.

V and J are TRBV7-8 and TRBJ2-7; the match to TRBD2 covers 12 bases. The length of the CDR3 is 14 residues. CDR1 and CDR2 from the germline V gene are SGHVS and FQNEAQ. With V trimmed by 0 bases and J by 7 bases, 1 base remained unmatched. CDR3 DNA sequence: TGTGCCAGCAGCTTAGCGCTAGCGGGAGGGGAGCAGTACTTC. It yields the protein CASSLALAGGEQYF.

The chain recombines TRBV6-4 with TRBJ2-1, with D uncertain. V was clipped by 9 bases and J by 5 bases, with 8 bases between them. From germline, CDR1 is MRHNA and CDR2 SNTAGT. The CDR3 is 11 amino acids. CDR3 DNA sequence: TGTGCCAGTCGCCTGAACAATGAGCAGTTCTTC. Its translation: CASRLNNEQFF.

CDR3 in DNA: TGTGCCACCAGTGATGCAGGGTCAGATACGCAGTATTTT. It specifies CATSDAGSDTQYF. The chain links TRBV24-1 to TRBJ2-3, with D possibly matching TRBD1 (5 bases). CDR3 length: 13 residues. V lost 3 bases to trimming and J lost 4 bases, with 7 bases between them. Germline V lookup: CDR1 KGHDR, CDR2 SFDVKD.

The chain links TRBV7-9 to TRBJ1-1; 9 bases map to TRBD1. The length of the CDR3 is 14 residues. The trim removed 3 bases at V and 5 bases at J, leaving 4 bases unmatched. CDR1 is SEHNR, CDR2 FQNEAQ, per germline (reference sequence). CDR3 in amino acids: CASSLGQGKTEAFF. CDR3 bases: TGTGCCAGCAGCTTGGGACAGGGAAAAACTGAAGCTTTCTTT.

This clonotype was seen just once. The rearrangement joins TRBV29-1 to TRBJ2-3; D not certain. This CDR3 spans 15 amino acids. From germline, CDR1 is SQVTM and CDR2 ANQGSEA. Trimming removed 5 bases from V and 3 bases from J, with 18 bases in between. CDR3: CSVKESTHLTDTQYF. The CDR3 nucleotides read TGCAGCGTTAAGGAAAGTACCCACCTGACAGATACGCAGTATTTT.

This rearrangement joins TRBV12-3 or TRBV12-4 to TRBJ1-2; a possible D gene is TRBD1 (6 bases). Trimming stripped 4 bases from V and 4 bases from J, with 13 bases between. This CDR3 has 14 residues. In DNA form, the CDR3 reads TGTGCCAGCAGTTCCCTTACAGGGATCTATGGCTACACCTTC. This sequence encodes CASSSLTGIYGYTF.

The J gene is TRBJ2-7, the V gene TRBV7-2; D call uncertain. Trimming left V 2 bases short and J 2 bases short, with 13 bases between. CDR1 SGHTA and CDR2 FQGNSA come from the germline V gene. The CDR3 sequence is 15 residues long. The CDR3 DNA sequence: TGTGCCAGCAGCTTAACCTCGCGGCGGACCTACGAGCAGTACTTC. Its protein is CASSLTSRRTYEQYF.

CDR3 sequence reads: CASSFDGYRAYEQYF. CDR3 coding DNA: TGCGCCAGCAGCTTCGACGGGTACAGGGCTTACGAGCAGTACTTC. V and J are TRBV5-1 and TRBJ2-7; the D gene is possibly TRBD1 (6 bases). Trimming stripped 2 bases from V and 4 bases from J, with 16 bases between. Germline assignment: CDR1 SGHRS and CDR2 YFSETQ. The CDR3 spans 15 residues.

The V and J genes are TRBV5-1 and TRBJ2-1; 7 bases line up with TRBD2. CDR1 is SGHRS, CDR2 YFSETQ, per germline. V lost 0 bases, J lost 3 bases, and 3 bases stayed unmatched. The CDR3 loop spans 15 amino acids. CDR3 protein: CASSLEASGYNEQFF. CDR3 in DNA: TGCGCCAGCAGCTTGGAGGCTAGCGGCTACAATGAGCAGTTCTTC. The full variable domain, rest sourced from reference TRBV5-1 and TRBJ2-1, is KAGVTQTPRYLIKTRGQQVTLSCSPISGHRSVSWYQQTPGQGLQFLFEYFSETQRNKGNFPGRFSGRQFSNSRSEMNVSTLELGDSALYLCASSLEASGYNEQFFGPGTRLTVL.

The rearrangement joins TRBV7-9 to TRBJ1-2; weak D call: TRBD1 (6 bases). The CDR3 is 12 amino acids. V lost 11 bases and J lost 7, with 17 bases in between. The V gene's germline CDR1 is SEHNR and CDR2 FQNEAQ (reference sequence). The CDR3 loop is CAGQKDLGGYTF. Written as DNA, the CDR3 is TGTGCCGGACAGAAGGATTTAGGTGGCTACACCTTC.

This clonotype has only one observation. V usage is TRBV24-1 and J usage is TRBJ2-1, with 11 nucleotides matching TRBD1. V dropped 4 bases and J dropped 8; count of bases not matched to a gene: 3. This CDR3 comprises 14 residues. Germline CDR1 KGHDR, CDR2 SFDVKD. The CDR3 DNA reads as TGTGCCACCAGTGACGCGGGACAGGGGGATGAGCAGTTCTTC. It translates to CATSDAGQGDEQFF.

The chain employs TRBV10-3 and TRBJ2-7, with no clear D. The CDR3 sequence is 12 residues long. Germline-derived CDR1 and CDR2 are ENHRY and SYGVKD. Between the trimmed V and J ends, which lost 6 bases and 4 bases, there was a span of 10 bases. The CDR3 region is CAISQELYEQYF. CDR3 DNA sequence: TGTGCCATCAGCCAAGAACTTTACGAGCAGTACTTC.